This record looks at one T cell receptor beta chain sequence and its context. The data stem from a study of shared clonotypes between healthy human individuals. Genomic DNA from each subset was divided evenly over several immunoSEQ plates. Original processing notes: Junction-only sequences without quality scores came from ImmunoSEQ, so filtering differed. Repertoires were generated with immunoSEQ multiplex PCR, while TCRdb's copy carries only in-frame clones and drops some. The DNA gave D and trimming, while V, J and clone size come from that table. The sample has some 470,000 clones; around 78% are singletons. Germline V gene sequence: CDR1 SGHRS, CDR2 YFSETQ. The V and J ends lost 4 bases and 4 bases respectively, with 13 bases between them. This CDR3 region has 14 residues.

The sequenced sample consisted of PBMCs. The source is a woman between 40 and 55 years old in good health. Some clones in this sample may be carry-over from other donors' samples. The chain combines TRBV5-1 with TRBJ2-3; D might be TRBD1 (6 bases). The CDR3 nucleotides are TGCGCCAGCAGCCGAGGGGGTTTTGCAGATACGCAGTATTTT. It is translated as CASSRGGFADTQYF.